This T cell receptor (beta chain) was sequenced during a study of graft-versus-host responses after intestinal transplantation. Study overall: Transplants given to recipients were multivisceral, liver-intestinal, or isolated intestinal.

The method was immunoSEQ multiplex PCR; TCRdb's version includes in-frame clones alone and lacks a portion of them. The sample yields around 50,000 clones, approximately 84% seen once. Details on this clone: Its antigen is undetermined.

Study-wide results and caveats: Allograft clonal ratios (graft-versus-host to host-versus-graft) were high in patients who had graft-donor T cell macrochimerism.

Germline CDR1 is MNHNS and CDR2 is SASEGT. The CDR3 is made up of 14 amino acids. V gave up 8 bases and J gave up 5 bases; unmatched junction bases: 5. This TCR was recovered from a human donor who was the organ donor for an intestinal transplant. The chain joins TRBV6-1 to TRBJ2-2; the match to TRBD2 covers 10 bases. The sequenced sample was unstimulated CD4+ T cells sorted from spleen or lymph node cells, obtained before transplant. Here the CDR3 reads CASQGLAWTGELFF. The CDR3 bases are TGTGCCAGCCAGGGACTAGCGTGGACCGGGGAGCTGTTTTTT.